This is a list of T cell receptor beta chains from one sample in a study of T cell responses to AZD1222 COVID-19 vaccine. Produced via immunoSEQ multiplex PCR; TCRdb's table is partial and in-frame only. The sample has some 150,000 clones, about 90% seen once. This material consisted of peripheral blood, taken on day 0 of AZD1222 vaccination. The source is an adult in good health. Each CDR3 is given with its conserved first and last residue. Each record gives: CDR3 DNA, CDR3 protein, D gene, V gene, clone size, J gene. D genes are given only for firm matches. Where a row states a size, it is once, few, many or the class of an expanded clone; other rows omit it.

TGCGCCAGCAGCTTCAGGGTCCATGACAGTTTATCCTACGAGCAGTACTTC CASSFRVHDSLSYEQYF NA TRBV5-1 NA TRBJ2-7
TGTGCCAGCAGACCAGGGTTACGAACCGGGGAGCTGTTTTTT CASRPGLRTGELFF NA TRBV28 once TRBJ2-2
TGTGCCAGCAGCATGCAAAACTCTGGAAACACCATATATTTT CASSMQNSGNTIYF NA TRBV11-2 NA TRBJ1-3
TGCGCCAGCAGCTCCAGAATTCTAGCGGGAGGGGACTACAATGAGCAGTTCTTC CASSSRILAGGDYNEQFF TRBD2 TRBV5-1 NA TRBJ2-1
TGCGCCAGCAGTGATCACAGGCCGGGGGAGACCCAGTACTTC CASSDHRPGETQYF NA TRBV10-1 NA TRBJ2-5
TGTGCCAGCTCCAGGAGGCTACCAACCTACGAGCAGTACTTC CASSRRLPTYEQYF NA TRBV27 NA TRBJ2-7
TGTGCCAGCAGCTCCGCCTGGGCGGGACCCGGGGAGCTGTTTTTT CASSSAWAGPGELFF NA TRBV7-2 NA TRBJ2-2
TGTGCCAGCAGCTTGGTACACCCCCCTGGGAATCAGCCCCAGCATTTT CASSLVHPPGNQPQHF NA TRBV5-8 NA TRBJ1-5
TGTGCCAGCAGTTTACGGCCTAGCGGGGACTACGAGCAGTACTTC CASSLRPSGDYEQYF TRBD2 TRBV27 NA TRBJ2-7
TGTGCCATCAGTGACGGTGGCGGAGGCACTGAAGCTTTCTTT CAISDGGGGTEAFF NA TRBV10-3 NA TRBJ1-1
TGTGCCAGCTCACTACTACAGGAGAATGAGCAGTTCTTC CASSLLQENEQFF NA TRBV18 NA TRBJ2-1
TGTGCCTGGACCTATACAGTGAACACTGAAGCTTTCTTT CAWTYTVNTEAFF NA TRBV30 NA TRBJ1-1
TGTGCCAGCAGCCTCGTACGGGACACCGGTTTGGGTGAGCAGTTCTTC CASSLVRDTGLGEQFF NA TRBV28 NA TRBJ2-1
TGTGCCAGCACCGAAAGCTCCCGGACAGGCAGAAACTACGAGCAGTACTTC CASTESSRTGRNYEQYF TRBD1 TRBV5-6 NA TRBJ2-7
TGCGCCAGCAGTCATCGCGGGGGAAGGCAGGATGAGCAGTTCTTC CASSHRGGRQDEQFF TRBD2 TRBV10-2 once TRBJ2-1
TGTGCCAGCAGTTCTCCATTAAAACTGTTTTTT CASSSPLKLFF NA TRBV28 once TRBJ1-4
TGTGCCAGCAGCTTAGCGACGGGGGGATGGTATGGCTACACCTTC CASSLATGGWYGYTF NA TRBV7-2 NA TRBJ1-2
TGTGCCAGTACTTCCGGGACAGTCAATCAGCCCCAGCATTTT CASTSGTVNQPQHF TRBD1 TRBV19 NA TRBJ1-5